The next 16 T cell receptor beta chains were all read from a single sample in a study of blood T cell repertoires in COVID-19. TCRdb's copy holds only in-frame clones and misses some; the assay was immunoSEQ multiplex PCR. The table lists about 240,000 clones, about 87% of them singletons, with 5.5% to 9% in the top ten. The sample was peripheral blood. Source of these receptors: a woman in her seventies with active or convalescent COVID-19.

In nucleotides, the CDR3 is TGTGCCAGCAGCTTAGTCCACACAGGGAACTATGGCTACACCTTC. Protein product: CASSLVHTGNYGYTF. The chain combines TRBV7-8 with TRBJ1-2, with D maybe TRBD1 (6 bases). The CDR3 length is 15 residues. Trimming cost V 1 base and J 2 bases, with 11 bases left between them. In germline, CDR1 is SGHVS, CDR2 FQNEAQ.

CDR3: CASSSPGGVRASPLHF. CDR3 bases: TGTGCCAGCAGCTCCCCGGGGGGAGTAAGGGCCTCACCCCTCCACTTT. The V and J genes are TRBV27 and TRBJ1-6, with D possibly TRBD1 on 5 matching bases. Per germline, CDR1 MNHEY and CDR2 SMNVEV (reference sequence). The CDR3 totals 16 residues. V was pared by 6 bases and J by 10 bases, with 22 bases between.

This clone turned up a few times. The chain has TRBV2 and TRBJ1-2; D remains ambiguous. This CDR3 is built from 14 residues. The V gene lost 4 bases and the J gene lost 1 base, with 10 bases spanning the gap. The germline V gene has CDR1 SNHLY and CDR2 FYNNEI. In DNA form, the CDR3 reads TGTGCCAGCAGTGTATGGGAGGATAACTATGGCTACACCTTC. Translation gives CASSVWEDNYGYTF. The full variable domain, in which reference TRBV2 and TRBJ1-2 provide the parts outside the CDR3, is EPEVTQTPSHQVTQMGQEVILRCVPISNHLYFYWYRQILGQKVEFLVSFYNNEISEKSEIFDDQFSVERPDGSNFTLKIRSTKLEDSAMYFCASSVWEDNYGYTFGSGTRLTVV.

The chain links TRBV4-3 to TRBJ1-1; tentative D call: TRBD1 (5 bases). Deletions cut 0 bases from V and 7 bases from J, with 18 bases between. This CDR3 contains 16 residues. Germline lookup yields CDR1 LGHNA and CDR2 YSLEER. CDR3 nucleotides: TGCGCCAGCAGCCAAGATTTCCGTATGTCGGGGGGTGAAGCTTTCTTT. It specifies CASSQDFRMSGGEAFF.

This clone was picked up a small number of times. The chain employs TRBV24-1 and TRBJ2-1, with 11 bases identical to TRBD2. The length of the CDR3 is 17 residues. In germline, CDR1 is KGHDR, CDR2 SFDVKD. Unmatched junction bases numbered 14, after V lost 4 bases and J lost 10 bases. CDR3 sequence reads: CATSDPISGGAKGEQFF. CDR3 nucleotide sequence: TGTGCCACCAGTGACCCAATTAGCGGGGGGGCCAAGGGAGAGCAGTTCTTC.

The J gene is TRBJ1-5, the V gene TRBV21-1; TRBD1 is the table's D call, not checked against the DNA. TRBV21-1 is described as a pseudogene. There are 18 residues in the CDR3. The CDR3 region has the DNA TGTGCCAGTTGGGGCGGACAGGGTCGAGGGGAAGTTTGGCAGCCCCAGCATTTT. Residues: CASWGGQGRGEVWQPQHF.

This chain uses TRBV10-3 with TRBJ1-2; 9 nucleotides match TRBD1. The junction had 8 bases not matched to a gene; V was cut back by 8 bases and J by 4 bases. The germline gives CDR1 ENHRY, CDR2 SYGVKD. This CDR3 comprises 14 residues. The CDR3 loop is CAIRDREESYGYTF. CDR3 DNA sequence: TGTGCCATCCGGGACAGGGAAGAGTCCTATGGCTACACCTTC.

This clone was picked up a small number of times. The chain has TRBV27 and TRBJ2-3; D is possibly TRBD1 (6 bases). Germline CDR1 and CDR2: MNHEY and SMNVEV (reference sequence). The CDR3 length is 14 residues. Trimming removed 8 bases from V and 6 bases from J, with 18 bases in between. Here the CDR3 reads CASSMGALADTQYF. The DNA for the CDR3 is TGTGCCAGCTCAATGGGGGCCTTGGCGGATACGCAGTATTTT.

CDR3 loop: CASSQTGAGANVLTF. The CDR3 coding sequence is TGTGCCAGCAGCCAAACAGGGGCTGGGGCCAACGTCCTGACTTTC. This rearrangement joins TRBV3-1 (or the pseudogene TRBV3-2) to TRBJ2-6, with 7 bases fitting TRBD1. The V and J ends lost 2 bases and 2 bases, in that order; junction bases with no gene match: 0. The CDR3 contains 15 residues. Germline CDR1 is LGHDT and CDR2 is YNNKEL (reference sequence).

This chain connects TRBV5-4 to TRBJ2-7; perhaps TRBD2 as D (6 bases). This CDR3 contains 15 residues. Trimming pared 2 bases from V and 5 bases from J, leaving 17 bases between. Germline values: CDR1 SGHNT, CDR2 YYREEE (reference sequence). CDR3 in amino acids: CASSLIAPGVDEQYF. CDR3 coding DNA: TGTGCCAGCAGCTTAATAGCTCCGGGGGTGGACGAGCAGTACTTC.

V and J are TRBV6-2 or TRBV6-3 and TRBJ2-7; TRBD1 matches 9 bases. The junction had 12 bases not matched to a gene; V was cut back by 6 bases and J by 3 bases. Germline V lookup: CDR1 MNHEY, CDR2 SVGEGT. CDR3 size: 16 residues. CDR3 sequence (DNA): TGTGCCAGCAGCCCCAGGGACAGGGACGGGGTCTACGAGCAGTACTTC. It codes for CASSPRDRDGVYEQYF.

The CDR3 nucleotides are TGTGCCAGCAGCTTAGGGGTGCAGGGTCCCAGGGGCAGGCTTACTGAAGCTTTCTTT. Its protein is CASSLGVQGPRGRLTEAFF. This rearrangement joins TRBV7-2 to TRBJ1-1; D possibly corresponds to TRBD1 (6 bases). The CDR3 consists of 19 residues. Germline V lookup: CDR1 SGHTA, CDR2 FQGNSA. V was pared by 1 base and J by 5 bases, with 26 bases between.

The chain carries TRBV10-3 and TRBJ2-2, with 8 positions matching TRBD1. V was pared by 4 bases and J by 4 bases, with 5 bases of the junction left unmatched. The CDR3 covers 15 residues. The V gene's germline CDR1 is ENHRY and CDR2 SYGVKD. The CDR3, as DNA: TGTGCCATCAGTGGGACAGGGTTAGGCACCGGGGAGCTGTTTTTT. Protein sequence: CAISGTGLGTGELFF.

The V gene is TRBV7-9, the J gene TRBJ2-7; D might be TRBD1 (6 bases). The CDR3 is 14 amino acids. From germline, CDR1 is SEHNR and CDR2 FQNEAQ (reference sequence). Trimming shortened V by 2 bases and J by 4 bases, and 12 bases separated the two germline ends. CDR3 sequence: CASSLTHREYEQYF. The CDR3, as DNA: TGTGCCAGCAGCTTAACCCACAGGGAATACGAGCAGTACTTC. The full variable domain, in which reference TRBV7-9 and TRBJ2-7 provide the parts outside the CDR3, is DTGVSQNPRHKITKRGQNVTFRCDPISEHNRLYWYRQTLGQGPEFLTYFQNEAQLEKSRLLSDRFSAERPKGSFSTLEIQRTEQGDSAMYLCASSLTHREYEQYFGPGTRLTVT.

The chain couples TRBV7-9 to TRBJ2-7, with D maybe TRBD1 (5 bases). Trimming stripped 4 bases from V and 7 bases from J, with 11 bases between. The CDR3 is 12 amino acids. In germline, CDR1 is SEHNR, CDR2 FQNEAQ (reference sequence). In DNA form, the CDR3 reads TGTGCCAGCAGCTCCAGGGCTCGGGAGCAGTACTTC. Translated: CASSSRAREQYF.

In nucleotides, the CDR3 is TGTGCCAGCAGCTTACAGGGGAACACCGGGGAGCTGTTTTTT. Translating it yields CASSLQGNTGELFF. The chain recombines TRBV7-3 with TRBJ2-2; D might be TRBD1 (5 bases). CDR3 length equals 14 residues. The germline V and J ends were trimmed by 2 bases and 1 base, with 5 bases remaining between them. The germline V gene encodes CDR1 SGHTA and CDR2 FQGTGA. The full variable domain, with the rest looked up from reference TRBV7-3 and TRBJ2-2, is GAGVSQTPSNKVTEKGKYVELRCDPISGHTALYWYRQSLGQGPEFLIYFQGTGAADDSGLPNDRFFAVRPEGSVSTLKIQRTERGDSAVYLCASSLQGNTGELFFGEGSRLTVL.